Here is one TCR beta chain with its context. This sample was included in a study of CD8 T cells in Susac syndrome. An input of roughly 0.45 to 1 ug of RNA was subjected to reverse transcription using random hexamers. Each CDR3 protein is one row after TCRdb ran MiXCR on the immunoSEQ multiplex PCR reads. The repertoire holds about 52,000 distinct CDR3 sequences, with roughly 93% as singletons. CD8+ and CD4+ blood T cells underwent TCR beta sequencing. The CD8+ and CD4+ T cells were isolated magnetically using a negative isolation approach, whereas the TEMRA cells were enriched by FACS. Sequencing input: CD8+ T cells from PBMCs. This TCR was recovered from a human donor with multiple sclerosis.

The CDR3 spells CASSLGGARMNTEAFF. The CDR3 nucleotides read TGTGCCAGCAGTTTGGGGGGGGCCCGGATGAACACTGAAGCTTTCTTT. This chain links TRBV6-6 with TRBJ1-1, with TRBD1 as a possible D gene (6 bases). V lost 4 bases and J 0 bases, leaving 15 bases between the germline ends. CDR1 MNHNY and CDR2 SVGAGI come from the germline V gene (reference sequence). The CDR3 runs to 16 residues.